The 7 T cell receptor beta chains given below trace back to one sample, sequenced in a study of blood T cell repertoires in COVID-19 (dated by TCRdb to between 2020 and 2021). Library preparation was by the immunoSEQ multiplex PCR assay. What TCRdb holds here is the immuneACCESS table cut down to in-frame rearrangements. Part of the clones is not present; checked against another copy, under half of the missing clones reflect an unresolved V gene, and the others are unexplained. The sample contains fewer than 300,000 clones, roughly nine tenths of them found a single time. About 2.2% of the sample rests with the top ten. Sequences were obtained from peripheral blood. Receptor source: a woman in her twenties or thirties with COVID-19, enrolled during active disease.

As DNA, the CDR3 is TGTGCCAGCAGCTTAAGAGTCCAACAGCGGGGGACTAAGAGCGATACGCAGTATTTT. Protein product: CASSLRVQQRGTKSDTQYF. This chain uses TRBV11-2 with TRBJ2-3, with 8 positions matching TRBD2. This CDR3 has 19 residues. Germline loops: CDR1 SGHAT, CDR2 FQNNGV. V lost 2 bases and J lost 6; bases outside the gene matches: 19.

CDR3 protein: CASSPRQGAYEQYF. As DNA, the CDR3 is TGTGCCAGCAGCCCCCGGCAGGGCGCCTACGAGCAGTACTTC. V usage is TRBV5-5 and J usage is TRBJ2-7, with D possibly being TRBD1 (5 bases). CDR1 and CDR2 from the germline V gene are SGHKS and YYEKEE (reference sequence). This CDR3 region has 14 residues. Between the trimmed V and J ends, which lost 4 bases and 2 bases, there was a span of 13 bases.

CDR3 DNA sequence: TGTGCCAGCAGCATACCGGGACTAGCGGGAGGGGGATACTCCTACGAGCAGTACTTC. This codes for CASSIPGLAGGGYSYEQYF. The chain is built from TRBV28 and TRBJ2-7; 16 bases align to TRBD2. V shed 6 bases and J 0 bases; nucleotides not matched to a gene: 11. CDR1 is MDHEN and CDR2 is SYDVKM in the germline V gene. The CDR3 is 19 residues long.

The genes are TRBV6-5 and TRBJ2-7, with 7 bases aligning to TRBD2. CDR3 length: 15 residues. Germline assignment: CDR1 MNHEY and CDR2 SVGAGI. Trimming at V came to 0 bases and at J to 6 bases, leaving 8 bases not matched to a gene. CDR3 loop: CASSYSVGGSGEQYF. The CDR3 DNA is TGTGCCAGCAGTTACTCGGTAGGCGGGAGCGGCGAGCAGTACTTC.

The V call is TRBV18, the J call TRBJ1-1; D is undetermined. Germline V gene data show CDR1 as KGHSH and CDR2 as LQKENI. V gave up 3 bases and J gave up 1 base, with 9 bases separating them. This CDR3 has 14 residues. CDR3 region: CASSPAVQNTEAFF. In nucleotides, the CDR3 is TGTGCCAGCTCACCGGCGGTCCAGAACACTGAAGCTTTCTTT.

This clone was detected only once. V usage is TRBV7-2 and J usage is TRBJ1-2; 7 positions match TRBD1. V lost 4 bases, J lost 2 bases, and 7 bases stayed unmatched. CDR1 is SGHTA, CDR2 FQGNSA, per germline. CDR3 length: 15 amino acids. The CDR3 loop is CASSSRTGSNYGYTF. The DNA of the CDR3 is TGTGCCAGCAGCTCCCGGACAGGATCCAACTATGGCTACACCTTC.

The rearrangement joins TRBV5-1 to TRBJ1-5; no firm D call. The CDR3 consists of 13 residues. V shed 0 bases and J shed 4 bases, with 5 bases lying between them. Germline CDR1 and CDR2: SGHRS and YFSETQ. The CDR3: CASSLGLNQPQHF. The CDR3 DNA sequence: TGCGCCAGCAGCTTGGGACTTAATCAGCCCCAGCATTTT.